Presented here are 11 T cell receptor beta chains from one specimen sequenced in a study of shared clonotypes between healthy human individuals. Sequencing was performed with immunoSEQ multiplex PCR; in TCRdb, only in-frame clones are kept and a portion is missing. In the table there are some 2,500,000 clones, approximately 93% of which are singletons. The sample comprised naive CD4+ T cells from PBMCs. Documented subset: CD45RA+ positively selected. All receptors derive from a man aged 18 to 30 in good health. Some clones in this sample may be carry-over from other donors' samples.

This clone was seen only once. The chain uses TRBV28 and TRBJ2-7; D gene uncertain. CDR1 MDHEN and CDR2 SYDVKM come from the germline V gene. V lost 5 bases and J lost 8, with 13 bases in between. This CDR3 is built from 12 residues. As DNA, the CDR3 is TGTGCCAGCAGTCCTCGCAAGGGCAAGCAGTACTTC. Translating it yields CASSPRKGKQYF.

Points on this clone: The sample contains more than one DNA sequence encoding this CDR3. The J gene is TRBJ1-3, the V gene TRBV5-4; D is unresolved. The CDR3 is made up of 13 amino acids. Germline CDR1 reads SGHNT; CDR2 reads YYREEE (reference sequence). V dropped 0 bases and J dropped 3 bases, with 4 bases sitting between them. The CDR3 region has the DNA TGTGCCAGCAGCTTGGATCTTGGAAACACCATATATTTT. Translation gives CASSLDLGNTIYF.

The CDR3 sequence: CASSLGLAWQVWGNYGYTF. Written as DNA, the CDR3 is TGTGCCAGCAGCCTAGGCCTCGCATGGCAAGTCTGGGGTAACTATGGCTACACCTTC. The J gene is TRBJ1-2, the V gene TRBV28; no clear D gene. Trimming left V 6 bases short and J 1 base short, with 27 bases between. CDR1 is MDHEN, CDR2 SYDVKM, per germline. There are 19 residues in the CDR3.

The chain is built from TRBV5-1 and TRBJ1-3; no clear D gene. The CDR3 is made up of 14 amino acids. Germline V CDR1 and CDR2: SGHRS, YFSETQ. Trimming left V 0 bases short and J 8 bases short, with 12 bases between. CDR3 residues: CASSLGAVGDTIYF. The CDR3 nucleotides are TGCGCCAGCAGCTTGGGCGCGGTCGGGGACACCATATATTTT. Complete variable domain (other parts from reference TRBV5-1 and TRBJ1-3): KAGVTQTPRYLIKTRGQQVTLSCSPISGHRSVSWYQQTPGQGLQFLFEYFSETQRNKGNFPGRFSGRQFSNSRSEMNVSTLELGDSALYLCASSLGAVGDTIYFGEGSWLTVV.

This clone showed up just once. The chain is built from TRBV6-5 and TRBJ1-1; TRBD1 matches 8 bases. Germline V gene lookup returns CDR1 MNHEY and CDR2 SVGAGI. V was clipped by 2 bases and J by 4 bases; unmatched bases: 9. There are 16 residues in the CDR3. As DNA, the CDR3 is TGTGCCAGCAGTTACCGTCGACAGGGGAAGAGCACTGAAGCTTTCTTT. It encodes CASSYRRQGKSTEAFF.

The chain uses TRBV2 and TRBJ2-5; 8 bases agree with TRBD1. CDR1 SNHLY and CDR2 FYNNEI come from the germline V gene. The CDR3 has 14 residues. V shed 3 bases, J shed 5 bases, and the junction held 5 bases outside the gene matches. The CDR3 DNA reads as TGTGCCAGCAGTGAGGACAGGGAGGTGGAGACCCAGTACTTC. Translation gives CASSEDREVETQYF.

The V and J genes are TRBV5-1 and TRBJ1-1; 8 bases fit TRBD1. The CDR3 has 15 amino acids. V lost 1 base, J lost 4 bases, and 6 bases stayed unmatched. Germline V lookup: CDR1 SGHRS, CDR2 YFSETQ. The CDR3: CASSLYTGGITEAFF. The CDR3 DNA reads TGCGCCAGCAGCTTGTACACAGGGGGGATCACTGAAGCTTTCTTT.

The genes are TRBV2 and TRBJ2-5; D is ambiguous. Deletions cut 7 bases from V and 4 bases from J, with 16 bases between. CDR1 SNHLY and CDR2 FYNNEI come from the germline V gene. The CDR3 runs 14 residues. CDR3 sequence (DNA): TGTGCCAGCAACGTCGGCCTGGGGATAGAGACCCAGTACTTC. It codes for CASNVGLGIETQYF. Looking up the rest from reference TRBV2 and TRBJ2-5 gives the full variable domain: EPEVTQTPSHQVTQMGQEVILRCVPISNHLYFYWYRQILGQKVEFLVSFYNNEISEKSEIFDDQFSVERPDGSNFTLKIRSTKLEDSAMYFCASNVGLGIETQYFGPGTRLLVL.

The chain recombines TRBV27 with TRBJ2-7; D not certain. Trimming took off 8 bases at V and 7 bases at J, with 9 bases between the two ends. Germline CDR1 is MNHEY and CDR2 is SMNVEV (reference sequence). The CDR3 runs to 10 residues. CDR3 nucleotide sequence: TGTGCCAGCGGATCGAGGGAGCAGTACTTC. Residues: CASGSREQYF.

The V and J genes are TRBV18 and TRBJ2-7; TRBD1 or TRBD2 may be the D gene (6 bases each). The CDR3 contains 15 residues. The germline V gene has CDR1 KGHSH and CDR2 LQKENI. V lost 3 bases, J lost 4 bases, and 16 bases lay in between. CDR3: CASSPYDQGRYEQYF. The CDR3 DNA follows: TGTGCCAGCTCACCGTACGACCAGGGGAGGTACGAGCAGTACTTC.

The chain joins TRBV5-1 to TRBJ1-2; possibly TRBD1 for D (6 bases). The CDR3 length is 16 residues. Germline V lookup: CDR1 SGHRS, CDR2 YFSETQ. Trimming cost V 4 bases and J 1 base, with 17 bases left between them. CDR3 bases: TGCGCCAGCAGCCCCGGGGGCCAGGGCCTTAACTATGGCTACACCTTC. Translation gives CASSPGGQGLNYGYTF.